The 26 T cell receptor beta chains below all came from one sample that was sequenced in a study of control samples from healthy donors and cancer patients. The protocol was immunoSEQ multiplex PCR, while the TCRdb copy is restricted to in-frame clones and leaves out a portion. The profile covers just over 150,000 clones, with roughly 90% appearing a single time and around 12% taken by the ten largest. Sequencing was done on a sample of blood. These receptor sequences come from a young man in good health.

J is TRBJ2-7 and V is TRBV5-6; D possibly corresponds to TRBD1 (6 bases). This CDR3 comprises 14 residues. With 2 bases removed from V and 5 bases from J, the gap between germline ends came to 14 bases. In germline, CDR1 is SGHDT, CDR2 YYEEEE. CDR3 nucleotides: TGTGCCAGCAGCTTAAGGGACATTTTCGACGAGCAGTACTTC. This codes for CASSLRDIFDEQYF.

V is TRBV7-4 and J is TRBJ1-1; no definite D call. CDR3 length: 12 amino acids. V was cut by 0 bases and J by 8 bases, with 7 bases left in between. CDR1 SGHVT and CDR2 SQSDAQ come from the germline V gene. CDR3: CASSLAGVEAFF. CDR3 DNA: TGTGCCAGCAGCTTAGCTGGGGTAGAAGCTTTCTTT.

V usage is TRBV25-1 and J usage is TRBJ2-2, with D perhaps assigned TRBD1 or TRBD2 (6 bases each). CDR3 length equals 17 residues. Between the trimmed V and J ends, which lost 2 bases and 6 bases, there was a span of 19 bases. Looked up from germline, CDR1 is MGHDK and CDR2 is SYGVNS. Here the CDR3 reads CASSERDKGGMAGELFF. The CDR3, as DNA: TGTGCCAGCAGTGAACGGGATAAGGGGGGCATGGCCGGGGAGCTGTTTTTT.

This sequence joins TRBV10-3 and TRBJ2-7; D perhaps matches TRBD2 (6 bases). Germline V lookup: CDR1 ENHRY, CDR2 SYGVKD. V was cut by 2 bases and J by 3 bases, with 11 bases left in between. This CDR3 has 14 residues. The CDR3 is CAISEGEVGYEQYF. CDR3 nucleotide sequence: TGTGCCATCAGTGAGGGGGAGGTGGGCTACGAGCAGTACTTC.

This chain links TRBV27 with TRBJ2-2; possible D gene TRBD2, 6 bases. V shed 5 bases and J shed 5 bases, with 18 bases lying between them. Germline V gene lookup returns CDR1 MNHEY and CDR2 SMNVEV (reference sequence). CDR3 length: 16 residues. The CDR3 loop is CASSQSPSVQTGELFF. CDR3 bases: TGTGCCAGCAGTCAATCCCCTAGCGTTCAAACCGGGGAGCTGTTTTTT.

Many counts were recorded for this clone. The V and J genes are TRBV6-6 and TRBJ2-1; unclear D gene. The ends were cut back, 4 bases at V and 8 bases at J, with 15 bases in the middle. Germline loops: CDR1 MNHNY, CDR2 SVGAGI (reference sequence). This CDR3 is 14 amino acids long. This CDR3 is CASSSLSPGDEQFF. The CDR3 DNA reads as TGTGCCAGCAGTTCCCTTTCGCCTGGGGATGAGCAGTTCTTC.

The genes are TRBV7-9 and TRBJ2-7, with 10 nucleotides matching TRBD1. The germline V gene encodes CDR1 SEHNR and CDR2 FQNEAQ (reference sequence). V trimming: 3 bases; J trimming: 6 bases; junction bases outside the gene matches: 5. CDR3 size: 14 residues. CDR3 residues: CASSLGQGFSEQYF. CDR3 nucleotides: TGTGCCAGCAGCTTGGGACAGGGGTTCTCCGAGCAGTACTTC.

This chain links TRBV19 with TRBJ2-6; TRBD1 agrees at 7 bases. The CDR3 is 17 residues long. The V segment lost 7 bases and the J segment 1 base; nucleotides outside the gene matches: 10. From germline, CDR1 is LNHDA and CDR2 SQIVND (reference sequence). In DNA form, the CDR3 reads TGTGCCAGTACCCGCCGGGACAGTGGATCTGGGGCCAACGTCCTGACTTTC. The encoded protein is CASTRRDSGSGANVLTF.

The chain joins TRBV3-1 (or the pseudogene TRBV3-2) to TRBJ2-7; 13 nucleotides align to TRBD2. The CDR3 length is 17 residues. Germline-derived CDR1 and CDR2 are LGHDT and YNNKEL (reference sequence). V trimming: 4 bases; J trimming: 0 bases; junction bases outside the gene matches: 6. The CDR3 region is CASSPRLAGGFSYEQYF. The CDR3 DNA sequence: TGTGCCAGCAGCCCGCGACTAGCGGGGGGATTCTCCTACGAGCAGTACTTC.

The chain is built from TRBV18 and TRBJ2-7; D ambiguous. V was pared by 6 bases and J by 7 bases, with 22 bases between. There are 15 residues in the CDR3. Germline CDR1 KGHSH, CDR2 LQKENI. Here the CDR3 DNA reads TGTGCCAGCTCCCCTGGGGATGGGCGATGGCGGGAGCAGTACTTC. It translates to CASSPGDGRWREQYF.

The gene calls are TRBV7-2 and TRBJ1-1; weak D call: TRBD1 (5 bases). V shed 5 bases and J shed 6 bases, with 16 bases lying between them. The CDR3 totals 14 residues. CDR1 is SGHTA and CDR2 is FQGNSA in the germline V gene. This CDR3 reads CASSPLWGWAEAFF. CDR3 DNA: TGTGCCAGCAGCCCACTCTGGGGCTGGGCTGAAGCTTTCTTT.

The CDR3 loop is CASTWDGGGIPYEQYF. DNA of the CDR3: TGTGCCAGCACCTGGGACGGGGGGGGAATTCCCTACGAGCAGTACTTC. The chain joins TRBV5-4 to TRBJ2-7; TRBD2 aligns across 8 bases. This CDR3 spans 16 amino acids. V lost 6 bases, J lost 2 bases, and 13 bases stayed unmatched. Germline lookup yields CDR1 SGHNT and CDR2 YYREEE (reference sequence).

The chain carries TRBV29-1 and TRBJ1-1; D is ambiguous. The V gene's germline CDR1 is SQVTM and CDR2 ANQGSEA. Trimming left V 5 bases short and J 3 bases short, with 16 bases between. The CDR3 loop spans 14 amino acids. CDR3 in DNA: TGCAGCGTTAGCCCCAAGGTTTCGGACACTGAAGCTTTCTTT. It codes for CSVSPKVSDTEAFF.

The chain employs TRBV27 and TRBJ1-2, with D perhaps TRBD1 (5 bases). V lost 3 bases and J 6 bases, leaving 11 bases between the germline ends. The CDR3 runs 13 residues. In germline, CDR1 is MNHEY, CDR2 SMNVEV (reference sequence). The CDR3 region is CASSFRDSNGYTF. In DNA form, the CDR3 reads TGTGCCAGCAGTTTCAGAGACAGCAATGGCTACACCTTC.

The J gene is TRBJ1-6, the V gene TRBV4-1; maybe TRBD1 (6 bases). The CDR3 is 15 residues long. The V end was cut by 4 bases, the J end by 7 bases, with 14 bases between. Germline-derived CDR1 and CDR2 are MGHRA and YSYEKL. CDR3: CASSLSRTANSPLHF. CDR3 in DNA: TGCGCCAGCAGCCTTTCTAGGACAGCCAATTCACCCCTCCACTTT.

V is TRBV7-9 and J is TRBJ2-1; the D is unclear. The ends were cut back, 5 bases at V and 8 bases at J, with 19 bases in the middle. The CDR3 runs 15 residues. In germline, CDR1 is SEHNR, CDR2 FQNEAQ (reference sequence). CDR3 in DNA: TGTGCCAGCAGCCCTCGACACGACCCTAACGATGAGCAGTTCTTC. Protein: CASSPRHDPNDEQFF.

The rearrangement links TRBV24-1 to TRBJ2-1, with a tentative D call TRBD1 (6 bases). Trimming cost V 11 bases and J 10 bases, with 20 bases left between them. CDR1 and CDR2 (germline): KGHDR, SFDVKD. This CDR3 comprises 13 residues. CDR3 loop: CAIGGQLGYEQFF. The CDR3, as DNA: TGTGCCATCGGCGGACAGCTGGGGTACGAGCAGTTCTTC.

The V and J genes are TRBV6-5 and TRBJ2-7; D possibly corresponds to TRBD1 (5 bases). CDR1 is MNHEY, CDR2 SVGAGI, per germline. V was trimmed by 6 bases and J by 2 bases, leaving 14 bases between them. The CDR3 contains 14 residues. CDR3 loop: CASSPYGHPYEQYF. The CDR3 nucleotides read TGTGCCAGCAGCCCATACGGACACCCCTACGAGCAGTACTTC.

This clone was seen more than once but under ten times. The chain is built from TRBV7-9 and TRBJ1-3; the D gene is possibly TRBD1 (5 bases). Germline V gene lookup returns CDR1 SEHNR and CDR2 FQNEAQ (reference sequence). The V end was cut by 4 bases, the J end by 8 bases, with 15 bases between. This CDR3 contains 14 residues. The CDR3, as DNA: TGTGCCAGCAGCTCGACAGTCTCGTTGGACACCATATATTTT. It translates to CASSSTVSLDTIYF. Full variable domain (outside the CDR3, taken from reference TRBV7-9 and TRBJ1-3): DTGVSQNPRHKITKRGQNVTFRCDPISEHNRLYWYRQTLGQGPEFLTYFQNEAQLEKSRLLSDRFSAERPKGSFSTLEIQRTEQGDSAMYLCASSSTVSLDTIYFGEGSWLTVV.

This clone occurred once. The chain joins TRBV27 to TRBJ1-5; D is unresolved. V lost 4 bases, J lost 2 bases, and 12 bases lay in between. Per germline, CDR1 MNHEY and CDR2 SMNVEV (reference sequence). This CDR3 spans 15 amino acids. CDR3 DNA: TGTGCCAGCAGTTGGAGTGGTGGAGGCAATCAGCCCCAGCATTTT. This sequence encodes CASSWSGGGNQPQHF.

This CDR3 reads CASERGNYGYTF. For the CDR3, the DNA is TGTGCCAGCGAAAGGGGGAACTATGGCTACACCTTC. This sequence joins TRBV28 and TRBJ1-2; D might be TRBD1 (6 bases). Germline V gene data show CDR1 as MDHEN and CDR2 as SYDVKM. Trimming shortened V by 8 bases and J by 2 bases, and 9 bases separated the two germline ends. The CDR3 sequence is 12 residues long.

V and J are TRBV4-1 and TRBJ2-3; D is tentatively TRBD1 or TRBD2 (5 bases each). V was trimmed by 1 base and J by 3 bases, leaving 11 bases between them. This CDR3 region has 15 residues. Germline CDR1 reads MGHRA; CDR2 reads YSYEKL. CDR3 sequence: CASSQGIGGTDTQYF. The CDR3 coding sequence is TGCGCCAGCAGCCAAGGAATTGGGGGAACAGATACGCAGTATTTT.

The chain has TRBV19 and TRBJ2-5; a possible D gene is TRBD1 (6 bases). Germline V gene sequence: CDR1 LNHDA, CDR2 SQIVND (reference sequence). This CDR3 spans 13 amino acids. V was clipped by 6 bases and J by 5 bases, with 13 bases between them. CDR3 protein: CASSRGGGETQYF. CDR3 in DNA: TGTGCCAGTAGCAGGGGCGGCGGGGAGACCCAGTACTTC. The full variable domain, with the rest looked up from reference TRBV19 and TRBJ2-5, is DGGITQSPKYLFRKEGQNVTLSCEQNLNHDAMYWYRQDPGQGLRLIYYSQIVNDFQKGDIAEGYSVSREKKESFPLTVTSAQKNPTAFYLCASSRGGGETQYFGPGTRLLVL.

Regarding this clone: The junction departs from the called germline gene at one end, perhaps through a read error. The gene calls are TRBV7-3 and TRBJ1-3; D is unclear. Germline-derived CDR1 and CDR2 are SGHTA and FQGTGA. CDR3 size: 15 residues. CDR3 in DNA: TGTGCCAGCAGCCCTGGGTCCAACTCTGGAAACACCGTATATTTT. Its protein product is CASSPGSNSGNTVYF.

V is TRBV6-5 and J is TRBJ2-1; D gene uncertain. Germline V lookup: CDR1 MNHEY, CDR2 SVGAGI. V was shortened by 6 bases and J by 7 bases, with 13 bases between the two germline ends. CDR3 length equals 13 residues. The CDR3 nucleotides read TGTGCCAGCAGCCGTCTAGATGTTAATGAGCAGTTCTTC. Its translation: CASSRLDVNEQFF.

DNA of the CDR3: TGTGCCAGTACGGGCCAGACTAACTATGGCTACACCTTC. Amino acid sequence: CASTGQTNYGYTF. The chain carries TRBV19 and TRBJ1-2; D remains unclear. V lost 7 bases and J 0 bases, leaving 9 bases between the germline ends. The CDR3 totals 13 residues. Germline V CDR1 and CDR2: LNHDA, SQIVND (reference sequence).